These 21 T cell receptor beta chains originate from one sample sequenced in a study of cytomegalovirus exposure and HLA in healthy donors. PCR primers comprised 60 Vbeta and 13 Jbeta primers. Clones were sequenced by immunoSEQ multiplex PCR, and TCRdb holds only the in-frame ones, with some missing. This sample yields around 62,000 clones, of which just under 80% are seen a single time; around 9.7% belongs to the top ten. What was sequenced was PBMCs. The source is a man aged 35-49 years in good health and CMV-seronegative.

Written as DNA, the CDR3 is TGTGCCAGCAGCTTAGCGCCCCGAGGCGGGGTTTACAATGAGCAGTTCTTC. It translates to CASSLAPRGGVYNEQFF. The rearrangement uses TRBV11-3 and TRBJ2-1; D is perhaps TRBD2 (6 bases). This CDR3 has 17 residues. The V end was cut by 1 base, the J end by 4 bases, with 17 bases between. Germline V gene sequence: CDR1 SGHNT, CDR2 YENEEA.

The count of this clone is one. The chain recombines TRBV19 with TRBJ1-4; 7 positions match TRBD1. This CDR3 comprises 18 residues. V lost 5 bases and J lost 0; bases outside the gene matches: 12. Germline V gene sequence: CDR1 LNHDA, CDR2 SQIVND (reference sequence). In DNA, the CDR3 is TGTGCCAGTAGTCCTTCAAAGGGGGCAACAACAACTAATGAAAAACTGTTTTTT. This gives the protein CASSPSKGATTTNEKLFF.

The chain recombines TRBV15 with TRBJ1-5, with 12 bases lining up with TRBD1. The germline gives CDR1 LNHNV, CDR2 YYDKDF (reference sequence). CDR3 size: 17 residues. V shed 3 bases, J shed 7 bases, and the junction held 10 bases outside the gene matches. Here the CDR3 reads CATSSEPGQGAVQPQHF. Written as DNA, the CDR3 is TGTGCCACCAGCAGTGAACCGGGACAGGGGGCTGTGCAGCCCCAGCATTTT.

The chain joins TRBV19 to TRBJ2-2; tentatively, D is TRBD1 (6 bases). V lost 4 bases to trimming and J lost 5 bases, with 17 bases between them. Per the germline V gene, CDR1 is LNHDA and CDR2 is SQIVND (reference sequence). The CDR3 runs to 16 residues. The CDR3 region has the DNA TGTGCCAGTAGTACCCCATCCAGGGGAAGTACCGGGGAGCTGTTTTTT. Encoded protein: CASSTPSRGSTGELFF.

The chain joins TRBV7-9 to TRBJ2-1; 8 positions match TRBD2. Per the germline V gene, CDR1 is SEHNR and CDR2 is FQNEAQ (reference sequence). Trimming removed 5 bases from V and 1 base from J; junction bases left unmatched: 4. The CDR3 loop spans 15 amino acids. CDR3 nucleotide sequence: TGTGCCAGCAGCCCAAGCGGGGGATCCTACAATGAGCAGTTCTTC. Translation gives CASSPSGGSYNEQFF.

This rearrangement joins TRBV5-8 to TRBJ2-3; perhaps TRBD1 as D (5 bases). V was trimmed by 2 bases and J by 0 bases, leaving 13 bases between them. Germline loops: CDR1 SGHTS, CDR2 YDEGEE. This CDR3 has 16 residues. The CDR3 nucleotides read TGTGCCAGCAGCTTTTCCAGGACAACTAGCACAGATACGCAGTATTTT. This encodes CASSFSRTTSTDTQYF.

This sequence joins TRBV7-6 and TRBJ1-4, with TRBD1 identical over 10 bases. The germline gives CDR1 SGHVS, CDR2 FNYEAQ. The CDR3 has 15 amino acids. J lost 8 bases, V lost 0 bases, and 3 bases had no gene match. The CDR3: CASSLAGTGEEKLFF. In nucleotides, the CDR3 is TGTGCCAGCAGCTTAGCCGGGACAGGGGAAGAAAAACTGTTTTTT.

The chain combines TRBV4-1 with TRBJ2-5, with 9 bases that match TRBD2. The CDR3 extends over 18 amino acids. After removal of 0 bases from V and 4 bases from J, the junction contained 12 bases not matched to a gene. The germline V gene encodes CDR1 MGHRA and CDR2 YSYEKL. CDR3: CASSQDWVAGAYGETQYF. The CDR3 bases are TGCGCCAGCAGCCAAGACTGGGTAGCGGGGGCCTATGGAGAGACCCAGTACTTC.

The V and J genes are TRBV5-4 and TRBJ2-6, with a possible D match to TRBD1 (5 bases). Trimming took off 6 bases at V and 0 bases at J, with 16 bases between the two ends. From germline, CDR1 is SGHNT and CDR2 YYREEE (reference sequence). This CDR3 is 17 amino acids long. Here the CDR3 DNA reads TGTGCCAGCACCCGGGCAGGGCCCAGCTCTGGGGCCAACGTCCTGACTTTC. It codes for CASTRAGPSSGANVLTF.

V usage is TRBV27 and J usage is TRBJ2-2; no firm D call. This CDR3 is 13 amino acids long. Between the trimmed V and J ends, which lost 6 bases and 2 bases, there was a span of 7 bases. Germline V gene lookup returns CDR1 MNHEY and CDR2 SMNVEV (reference sequence). The CDR3 sequence: CASRRFNTGELFF. In DNA, the CDR3 is TGTGCCAGCAGGCGCTTTAACACCGGGGAGCTGTTTTTT.

Comments on this clone: An end of the junction differs from the germline gene, which may be a read error. The chain recombines TRBV7-9 with TRBJ2-5; the D is unclear. The CDR3 extends over 13 amino acids. CDR1 and CDR2 (germline): SEHNR, FQNEAQ (reference sequence). The CDR3 loop reads CASSLASSEAQYF. CDR3 coding DNA: TGTGCCAGCAGCTTAGCATCTTCAGAGGCCCAGTACTTC.

This rearrangement joins TRBV19 to TRBJ2-4; D is possibly TRBD2 (6 bases). CDR3 length: 15 residues. Germline CDR1 reads LNHDA; CDR2 reads SQIVND (reference sequence). Deletions cut 6 bases from V and 8 bases from J, with 20 bases between. The CDR3 sequence is CASSPTGVNADIQYF. CDR3 sequence (DNA): TGTGCCAGTAGCCCCACGGGGGTAAACGCGGACATTCAGTACTTC.

This clone appeared once. The chain is built from TRBV6-1 and TRBJ2-2, with 10 bases aligning to TRBD1. V was clipped by 4 bases and J by 2 bases; unmatched bases: 7. Germline CDR1 reads MNHNS; CDR2 reads SASEGT. This CDR3 is built from 17 residues. As DNA, the CDR3 is TGTGCCAGCAGTGTTCATGGGGACAGGGGAAACACCGGGGAGCTGTTTTTT. This gives the protein CASSVHGDRGNTGELFF.

The gene calls are TRBV27 and TRBJ1-5, with 7 bases fitting TRBD1. The CDR3 consists of 15 residues. Germline V gives CDR1 MNHEY, CDR2 SMNVEV (reference sequence). Trimming at V came to 4 bases and at J to 5 bases, leaving 8 bases not matched to a gene. Here the CDR3 reads CASSSRQGYDQPQHF. CDR3 sequence (DNA): TGTGCCAGCAGTTCTCGACAGGGATATGATCAGCCCCAGCATTTT.

This chain joins TRBV7-8 and TRBJ2-1, with 9 positions matching TRBD2. Germline V gene lookup returns CDR1 SGHVS and CDR2 FQNEAQ. V was clipped by 5 bases and J by 8 bases; unmatched bases: 13. This CDR3 has 16 amino acids. CDR3 nucleotides: TGTGCCAGCAGCCTACTAGGGCTAGCGGGAAAGTATGAGCAGTTCTTC. Translated: CASSLLGLAGKYEQFF.

This clone appeared once. V usage is TRBV12-5 and J usage is TRBJ1-2; D might be TRBD1 (6 bases). V shed 2 bases and J shed 4 bases, with 17 bases lying between them. The germline V gene has CDR1 LGHNT and CDR2 FRNRAP. The CDR3 extends over 16 amino acids. DNA of the CDR3: TGTGCTAGTGGTTTGACCCCACTGACAGGTGTCTATGGCTACACCTTC. Its translation: CASGLTPLTGVYGYTF. Looking up the rest from reference TRBV12-5 and TRBJ1-2 gives the full variable domain: DARVTQTPRHKVTEMGQEVTMRCQPILGHNTVFWYRQTMMQGLELLAYFRNRAPLDDSGMPKDRFSAEMPDATLATLKIQPSEPRDSAVYFCASGLTPLTGVYGYTFGSGTRLTVV.

This rearrangement joins TRBV6-5 to TRBJ1-2, with 7 bases lining up with TRBD1. Germline CDR1 and CDR2: MNHEY and SVGAGI. V shed 2 bases, J shed 5 bases, and the junction held 5 bases outside the gene matches. The CDR3 extends over 14 amino acids. The CDR3 sequence: CASSYGGQIYGYTF. CDR3 sequence (DNA): TGTGCCAGCAGTTACGGGGGACAGATATATGGCTACACCTTC.

V usage is TRBV7-2 and J usage is TRBJ2-1, with 7 bases lining up with TRBD2. J gave up 2 bases and V 7 bases, and 8 bases lay outside the gene matches. CDR1 is SGHTA, CDR2 FQGNSA, per germline. The CDR3 consists of 15 residues. The chain's CDR3 is CASTRQRGPYNEQFF. The CDR3 region has the DNA TGTGCCAGCACCAGACAGCGGGGACCCTACAATGAGCAGTTCTTC.

V is TRBV2 and J is TRBJ2-2, with D possibly being TRBD2 (6 bases). The germline V gene encodes CDR1 SNHLY and CDR2 FYNNEI. The CDR3 is 16 amino acids. V lost 3 bases and J 4 bases, leaving 15 bases between the germline ends. The CDR3 loop is CASSDGIADITGELFF. In nucleotides, the CDR3 is TGTGCCAGCAGTGATGGTATAGCGGATATCACCGGGGAGCTGTTTTTT.

The genes are TRBV18 and TRBJ2-5, with 9 nucleotides matching TRBD2. The J call is doubtful: the DNA matches TRBJ2-7 better. Looked up from germline, CDR1 is KGHSH and CDR2 is LQKENI. There are 14 residues in the CDR3. The CDR3 coding sequence is TGTGCCAGCTCAGGTCTAGCGGGAATCGACGAGCAGTACTTC. Translation gives CASSGLAGIDEQYF.

This rearrangement joins TRBV6-6 to TRBJ2-7, with D possibly matching TRBD1 (5 bases). V lost 0 bases and J 3 bases, leaving 9 bases between the germline ends. The CDR3 loop spans 14 amino acids. Germline assignment: CDR1 MNHNY and CDR2 SVGAGI (reference sequence). The CDR3 bases are TGTGCCAGCAGTTACTCCCAGGGAAACTACGAGCAGTACTTC. Amino acid sequence: CASSYSQGNYEQYF.